Listed below are T cell receptor beta chains from one sample, sequenced in a study of regulatory T cells in long-lasting Graves disease. One entry per CDR3 protein results from TCRdb running MiXCR on the multiplex PCR reads. This repertoire shows 300,000 to 400,000 distinct CDR3 sequences, about a sixth found once; its top ten account for less than 45%. This specimen was peripheral blood mononuclear cells (PBMCs), taken at new diagnosis, from a patient treated with antithyroid drugs. The receptors were gathered from a female donor with Graves disease. CDR3s include the opening cysteine and the closing phenylalanine or tryptophan. The order of the fields is clone size, D gene, J gene, CDR3 length, V gene, CDR3 protein, CDR3 DNA. D genes are given only for firm matches. Rows may omit the clone size; those that give it use once, few, many or a size class.

>NA|NA|TRBJ2-3|16|TRBV5-1
CASSSGDSGLTDTQYF
TGCGCCAGCAGCTCGGGGGACAGTGGCCTAACAGATACGCAGTATTTT
>many|NA|TRBJ2-7|16|TRBV19
CASSIAIPQGTYEQYF
TGTGCCAGTAGTATAGCCATTCCTCAGGGGACCTACGAGCAGTACTTC
>few|NA|TRBJ1-2|12|TRBV29-1
CSVGEETYGYTF
TGCAGCGTTGGTGAGGAAACCTATGGCTACACCTTC
>NA|NA|TRBJ2-2|18|TRBV15
CATSRYPPVGAATGELFF
TGTGCCACCAGCAGATACCCCCCCGTGGGAGCGGCCACCGGGGAGCTGTTTTTT
>many|TRBD2|TRBJ2-1|17|TRBV20-1
CSARDRGTSGRYNEQFF
TGCAGTGCTAGAGATAGGGGGACTAGCGGGAGGTACAATGAGCAGTTCTTC
>few|NA|TRBJ2-1|12|TRBV13
CASRLGNNEQFF
TGTGCCAGCAGACTGGGGAACAATGAGCAGTTCTTC
>many|NA|TRBJ1-2|12|TRBV9
CASSVTDYGYTF
TGTGCCAGCAGCGTGACGGACTATGGCTACACCTTC
>many|TRBD1|TRBJ1-5|13|TRBV18
CASSRQGDQPQHF
TGTGCCAGCTCACGACAGGGGGATCAGCCCCAGCATTTT
>many|NA|TRBJ2-7|18|TRBV13
CASSRGGALTVSSYEQYF
TGTGCCAGCAGCCGAGGGGGGGCGCTTACGGTTAGCTCCTACGAGCAGTACTTC
>many|TRBD1|TRBJ1-5|15|TRBV5-1
CASSWRDSPDQPQHF
TGCGCCAGCAGCTGGAGGGACAGCCCGGATCAGCCCCAGCATTTT
>many|TRBD1|TRBJ1-6|14|TRBV25-1
CAISGTAYNSPLHF
TGTGCCATTTCCGGGACAGCCTATAATTCACCCCTCCACTTT
>many|NA|TRBJ1-4|14|TRBV18
CASSPTVDGEKLFF
TGTGCCAGCTCACCGACGGTTGATGGTGAAAAACTGTTTTTT
>NA|TRBD2|TRBJ2-5|18|TRBV11-3
CASSPEQRTSGKQETQYF
TGTGCCAGCAGCCCCGAGCAAAGGACTAGCGGGAAGCAAGAGACCCAGTACTTC
>many|NA|TRBJ2-2|12|TRBV12-3/TRBV12-4
CASRTQGGELFF
TGTGCCAGCAGAACCCAAGGCGGGGAGCTGTTTTTT
>NA|NA|TRBJ2-1|16|TRBV20-1
CSARAPMSGSYNEQFF
TGCAGTGCTAGAGCCCCGATGAGTGGCTCCTACAATGAGCAGTTCTTC
>many|NA|TRBJ1-5|14|TRBV2
CASSVAQANQPQHF
TGTGCCAGCAGTGTCGCACAAGCTAATCAGCCCCAGCATTTT
>many|NA|TRBJ1-5|17|TRBV6-5
CASSYDTTGSSDQPQHF
TGTGCCAGCAGTTACGATACTACAGGGAGTTCCGATCAGCCCCAGCATTTT
>NA|NA|TRBJ2-7|17|TRBV10-1
CASNESGGFYEAPEQYF
TGCGCCAGCAATGAGTCAGGCGGATTCTATGAGGCCCCCGAGCAGTACTTC
>many|TRBD1|TRBJ1-1|14|TRBV3-1
CASSPRDRALEAFF
TGTGCCAGCAGCCCCCGGGACAGAGCTCTTGAAGCTTTCTTT
>many|NA|TRBJ2-7|12|TRBV12-3/TRBV12-4
CASSRRDYEQYF
TGTGCCAGCAGCCGCCGGGACTACGAGCAGTACTTC
>NA|NA|TRBJ1-5|12|TRBV7-9
CASSTPNQPQHF
TGTGCCAGCAGCACGCCCAATCAGCCCCAGCATTTT
>many|TRBD2|TRBJ2-2|17|TRBV9
CASSVGHGRADTGELFF
TGTGCCAGCAGCGTAGGACACGGGAGGGCCGACACCGGGGAGCTGTTTTTT
>many|NA|TRBJ2-7|15|TRBV11-2
CASSLERGSSYEQYF
TGTGCCAGCAGCTTAGAGCGGGGCAGCTCCTACGAGCAGTACTTC
>many|NA|TRBJ1-1|13|TRBV6-5
CASSYVRDTEAFF
TGTGCCAGCAGTTACGTTCGGGACACTGAAGCTTTCTTT
>few|TRBD2|TRBJ2-7|15|TRBV5-4
CASSLVASGIHEQYF
TGTGCCAGCAGCTTGGTGGCTAGCGGGATCCACGAGCAGTACTTC
>NA|TRBD1|TRBJ1-6|16|TRBV28
CASSFPWTGRDSPLHF
TGTGCCAGCAGTTTCCCATGGACAGGGCGGGATTCACCCCTCCACTTT
>many|NA|TRBJ2-5|16|TRBV11-3
CASSLDLPSDQETQYF
TGTGCCAGCAGCTTAGATCTTCCTAGCGATCAAGAGACCCAGTACTTC
>many|NA|TRBJ2-1|16|TRBV10-3
CAISEVLEEGSNEQFF
TGTGCCATCAGTGAGGTCCTGGAGGAGGGGTCTAATGAGCAGTTCTTC
>few|TRBD2|TRBJ2-1|15|TRBV9
CASSVGDGRGNEQFF
TGTGCCAGCAGCGTAGGCGACGGGAGGGGCAATGAGCAGTTCTTC